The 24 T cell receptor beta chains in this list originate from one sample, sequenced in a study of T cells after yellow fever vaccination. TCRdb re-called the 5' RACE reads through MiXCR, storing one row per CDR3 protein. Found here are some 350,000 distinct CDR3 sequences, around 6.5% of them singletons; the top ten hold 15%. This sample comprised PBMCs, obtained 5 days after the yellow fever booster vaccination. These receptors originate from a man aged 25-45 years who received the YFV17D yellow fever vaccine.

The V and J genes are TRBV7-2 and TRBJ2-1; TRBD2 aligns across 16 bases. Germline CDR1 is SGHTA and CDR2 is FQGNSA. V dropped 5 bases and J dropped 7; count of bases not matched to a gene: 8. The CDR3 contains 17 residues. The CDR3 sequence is CASSQGLAGGGRNEQFF. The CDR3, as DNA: TGTGCCAGCAGCCAGGGACTAGCGGGGGGGGGCCGGAATGAGCAGTTCTTC.

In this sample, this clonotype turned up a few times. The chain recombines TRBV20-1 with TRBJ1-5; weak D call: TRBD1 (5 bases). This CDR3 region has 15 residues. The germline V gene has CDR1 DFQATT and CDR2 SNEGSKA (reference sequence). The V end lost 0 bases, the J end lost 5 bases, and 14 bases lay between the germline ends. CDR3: CSARDPGTLDQPQHF. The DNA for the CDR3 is TGCAGTGCTAGAGATCCCGGGACTTTGGATCAGCCCCAGCATTTT.

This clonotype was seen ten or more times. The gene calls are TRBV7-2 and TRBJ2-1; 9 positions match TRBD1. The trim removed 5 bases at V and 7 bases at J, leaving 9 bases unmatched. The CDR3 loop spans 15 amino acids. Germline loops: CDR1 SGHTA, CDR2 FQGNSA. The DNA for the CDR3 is TGTGCCAGCAGCCCCCCCGGACAGGGGCGGAATGAGCAGTTCTTC. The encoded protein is CASSPPGQGRNEQFF.

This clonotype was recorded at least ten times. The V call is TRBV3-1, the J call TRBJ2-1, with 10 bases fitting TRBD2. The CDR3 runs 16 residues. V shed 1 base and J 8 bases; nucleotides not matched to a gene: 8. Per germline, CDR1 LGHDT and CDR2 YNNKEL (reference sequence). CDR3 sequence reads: CASSQGLGLALHEQFF. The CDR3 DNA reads TGTGCCAGCAGCCAAGGGTTGGGACTAGCGCTCCATGAGCAGTTCTTC.

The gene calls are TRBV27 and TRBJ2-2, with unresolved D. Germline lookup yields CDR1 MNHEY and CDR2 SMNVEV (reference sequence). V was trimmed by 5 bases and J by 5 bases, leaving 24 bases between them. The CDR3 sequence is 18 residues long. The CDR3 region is CASSPINWATPGTGELFF. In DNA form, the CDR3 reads TGTGCCAGCAGTCCGATAAACTGGGCCACCCCAGGTACCGGGGAGCTGTTTTTT.

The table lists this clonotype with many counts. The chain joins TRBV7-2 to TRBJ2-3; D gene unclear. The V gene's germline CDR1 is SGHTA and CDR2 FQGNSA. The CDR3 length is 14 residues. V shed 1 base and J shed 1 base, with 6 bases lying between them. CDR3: CASSLVSGTDTQYF. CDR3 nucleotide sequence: TGTGCCAGCAGCTTAGTATCCGGCACAGATACGCAGTATTTT.

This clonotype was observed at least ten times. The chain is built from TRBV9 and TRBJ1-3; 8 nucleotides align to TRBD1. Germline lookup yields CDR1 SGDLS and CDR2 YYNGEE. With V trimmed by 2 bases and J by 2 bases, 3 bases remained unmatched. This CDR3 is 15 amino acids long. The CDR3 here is CASSVGQGPGNTIYF. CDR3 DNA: TGTGCCAGCAGCGTCGGACAGGGCCCTGGAAACACCATATATTTT.

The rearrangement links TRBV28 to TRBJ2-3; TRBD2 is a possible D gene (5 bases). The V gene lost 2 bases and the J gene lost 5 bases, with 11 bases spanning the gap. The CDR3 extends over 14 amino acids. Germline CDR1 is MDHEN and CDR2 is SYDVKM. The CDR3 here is CASSLGGAIDTQYF. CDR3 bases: TGTGCCAGCAGTTTAGGAGGAGCAATAGATACGCAGTATTTT.

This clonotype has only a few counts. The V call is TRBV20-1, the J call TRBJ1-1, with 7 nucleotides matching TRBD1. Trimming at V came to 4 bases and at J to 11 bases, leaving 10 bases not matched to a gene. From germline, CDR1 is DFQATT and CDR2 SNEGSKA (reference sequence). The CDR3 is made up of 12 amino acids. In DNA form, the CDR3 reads TGCAGTGCTACTCCAGAGGGACAGATGGCTTTCTTT. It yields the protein CSATPEGQMAFF.

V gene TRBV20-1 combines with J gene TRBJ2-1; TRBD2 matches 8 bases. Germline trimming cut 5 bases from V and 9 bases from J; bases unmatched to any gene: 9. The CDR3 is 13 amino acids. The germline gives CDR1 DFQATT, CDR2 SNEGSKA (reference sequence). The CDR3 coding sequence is TGCAGTGCTCCCAAAGCGGGAGTTGGTGAGCAGTTCTTC. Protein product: CSAPKAGVGEQFF.

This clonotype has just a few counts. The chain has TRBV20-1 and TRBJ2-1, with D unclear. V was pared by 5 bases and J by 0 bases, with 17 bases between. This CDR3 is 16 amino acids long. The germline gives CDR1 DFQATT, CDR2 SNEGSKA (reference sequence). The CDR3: CSALILLGSSYNEQFF. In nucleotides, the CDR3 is TGCAGTGCTTTGATACTCTTGGGATCCTCCTACAATGAGCAGTTCTTC.

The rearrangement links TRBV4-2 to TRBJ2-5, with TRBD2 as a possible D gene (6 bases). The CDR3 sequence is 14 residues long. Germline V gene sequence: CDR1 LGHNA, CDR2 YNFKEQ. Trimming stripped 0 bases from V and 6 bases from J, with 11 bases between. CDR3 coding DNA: TGTGCCAGCAGCCAAGACGGGAGTTTGCAGACCCAGTACTTC. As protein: CASSQDGSLQTQYF.

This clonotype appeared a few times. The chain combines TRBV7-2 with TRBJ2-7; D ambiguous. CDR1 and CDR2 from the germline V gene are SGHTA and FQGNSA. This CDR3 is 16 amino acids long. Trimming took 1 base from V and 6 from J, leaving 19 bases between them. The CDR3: CASSLGASNLGREQYF. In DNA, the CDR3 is TGTGCCAGCAGCTTAGGGGCCTCAAACTTAGGTCGCGAGCAGTACTTC.

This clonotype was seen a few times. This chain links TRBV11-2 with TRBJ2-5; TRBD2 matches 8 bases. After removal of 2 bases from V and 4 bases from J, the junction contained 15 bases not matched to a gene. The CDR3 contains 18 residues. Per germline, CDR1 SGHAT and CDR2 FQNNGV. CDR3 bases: TGTGCCAGCAGCTTACTACTAACAAGCGGGAGTGGGTTAGAGACCCAGTACTTC. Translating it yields CASSLLLTSGSGLETQYF.

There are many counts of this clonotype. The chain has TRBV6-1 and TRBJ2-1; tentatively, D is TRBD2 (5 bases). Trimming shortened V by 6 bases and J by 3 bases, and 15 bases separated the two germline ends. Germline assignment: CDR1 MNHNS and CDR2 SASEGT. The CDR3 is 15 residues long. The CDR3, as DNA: TGTGCCAGCAGAACCTCGGACTCATTCTACAATGAGCAGTTCTTC. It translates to CASRTSDSFYNEQFF.

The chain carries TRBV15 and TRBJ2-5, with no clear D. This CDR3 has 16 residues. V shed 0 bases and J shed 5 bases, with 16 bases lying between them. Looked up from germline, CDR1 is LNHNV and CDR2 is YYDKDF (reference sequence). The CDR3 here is CATSRDGVPLEETQYF. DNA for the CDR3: TGTGCCACCAGCAGAGATGGGGTTCCCCTGGAGGAGACCCAGTACTTC. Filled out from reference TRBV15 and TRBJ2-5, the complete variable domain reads DAMVIQNPRYQVTQFGKPVTLSCSQTLNHNVMYWYQQKSSQAPKLLFHYYDKDFNNEADTPDNFQSRRPNTSFCFLDIRSPGLGDTAMYLCATSRDGVPLEETQYFGPGTRLLVL.

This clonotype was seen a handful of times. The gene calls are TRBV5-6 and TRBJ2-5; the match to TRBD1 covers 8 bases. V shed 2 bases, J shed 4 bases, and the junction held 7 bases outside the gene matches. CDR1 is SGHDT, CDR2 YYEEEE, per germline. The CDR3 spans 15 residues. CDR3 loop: CASSLGTGAGETQYF. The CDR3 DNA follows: TGTGCCAGCAGCTTAGGGACAGGTGCGGGAGAGACCCAGTACTTC.

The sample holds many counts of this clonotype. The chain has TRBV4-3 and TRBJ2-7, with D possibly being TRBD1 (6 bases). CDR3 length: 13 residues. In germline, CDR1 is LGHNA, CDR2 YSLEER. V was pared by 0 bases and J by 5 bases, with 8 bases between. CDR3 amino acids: CASSQDRGHEQYF. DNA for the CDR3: TGCGCCAGCAGCCAAGACAGGGGCCACGAGCAGTACTTC.

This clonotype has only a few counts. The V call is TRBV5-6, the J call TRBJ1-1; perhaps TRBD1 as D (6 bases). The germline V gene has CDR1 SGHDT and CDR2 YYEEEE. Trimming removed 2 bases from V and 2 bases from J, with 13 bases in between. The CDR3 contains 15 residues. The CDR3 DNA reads TGTGCCAGCAGCTTAGGACAGAAAGCCAACACTGAAGCTTTCTTT. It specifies CASSLGQKANTEAFF.

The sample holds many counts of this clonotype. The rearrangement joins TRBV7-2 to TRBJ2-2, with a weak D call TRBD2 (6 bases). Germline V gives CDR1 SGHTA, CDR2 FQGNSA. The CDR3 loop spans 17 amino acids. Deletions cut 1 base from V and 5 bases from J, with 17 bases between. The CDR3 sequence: CASSLVGGTLWTGELFF. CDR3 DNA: TGTGCCAGCAGCTTAGTTGGTGGGACTCTTTGGACCGGGGAGCTGTTTTTT. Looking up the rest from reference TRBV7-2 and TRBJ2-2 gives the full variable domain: GAGVSQSPSNKVTEKGKDVELRCDPISGHTALYWYRQSLGQGLEFLIYFQGNSAPDKSGLPSDRFSAERTGGSVSTLTIQRTQQEDSAVYLCASSLVGGTLWTGELFFGEGSRLTVL.

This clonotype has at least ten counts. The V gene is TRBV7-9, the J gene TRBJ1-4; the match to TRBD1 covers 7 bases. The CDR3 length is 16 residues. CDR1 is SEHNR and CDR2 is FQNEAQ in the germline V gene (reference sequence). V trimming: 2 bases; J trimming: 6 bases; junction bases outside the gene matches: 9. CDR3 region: CASSLPWDSRYEKLFF. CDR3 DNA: TGTGCCAGCAGCTTACCGTGGGACAGTAGATATGAAAAACTGTTTTTT.

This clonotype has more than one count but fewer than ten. The CDR3 here is CASSLTGGGLTDTQYF. For the CDR3, the DNA is TGTGCCAGCAGCTTGACGGGAGGGGGTCTCACAGATACGCAGTATTTT. The chain recombines TRBV5-4 with TRBJ2-3; 8 positions match TRBD2. V shed 1 base, J shed 2 bases, and the junction held 6 bases outside the gene matches. CDR3 length: 16 residues. Germline CDR1 is SGHNT and CDR2 is YYREEE (reference sequence). The whole variable domain, remainder taken from reference TRBV5-4 and TRBJ2-3, is ETGVTQSPTHLIKTRGQQVTLRCSSQSGHNTVSWYQQALGQGPQFIFQYYREEENGRGNFPPRFSGLQFPNYSSELNVNALELDDSALYLCASSLTGGGLTDTQYFGPGTRLTVL.

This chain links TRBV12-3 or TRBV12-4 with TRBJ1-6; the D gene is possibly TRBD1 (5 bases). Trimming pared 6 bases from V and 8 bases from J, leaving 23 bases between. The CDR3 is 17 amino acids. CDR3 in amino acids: CASSKRTQGRVDSPLHF. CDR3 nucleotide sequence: TGTGCCAGCAGCAAACGTACGCAGGGTAGGGTGGATTCACCCCTCCACTTT.

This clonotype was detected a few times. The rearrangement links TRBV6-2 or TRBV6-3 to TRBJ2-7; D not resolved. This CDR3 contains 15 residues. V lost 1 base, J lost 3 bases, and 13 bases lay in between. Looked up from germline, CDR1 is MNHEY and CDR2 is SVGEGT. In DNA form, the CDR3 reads TGTGCCAGCAGTTACTTGGCCTCTCCTGTCTACGAGCAGTACTTC. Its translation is CASSYLASPVYEQYF.